This T cell receptor (beta chain) was obtained from a study of T cells in Graves' hyperthyroidism and ophthalmopathy. CDR3 length equals 14 residues. V shed 3 bases and J shed 1 base, with 9 bases lying between them. From germline, CDR1 is SGHTA and CDR2 FQGNSA. This clonotype was detected ten times or more. Its target is unknown. Study-level results: With a median lead of roughly 6.2 months before onset, the model predicted ophthalmopathy.

Calling Graves' hyperthyroidism stable meant ophthalmopathy did not progress within 18 months. Patients were excluded for uncontrolled infection, other autoimmune disease, pregnancy or lactation. What was amplified from RNA transcripts were TCR beta CDR3 regions. TCR CDR3 regions were first amplified by RT-PCR with HTBI primers. TCRdb ran MiXCR on the multiplex PCR reads and lists one entry per CDR3 protein. The repertoire includes a few hundred thousand distinct CDR3 sequences, roughly 15% of them detected once, and 5.3% sits in the top ten. Sequencing used blood. The source of this sequence is a woman aged 18-29 years with Graves' hyperthyroidism. This chain uses TRBV7-2 with TRBJ1-1; TRBD1 might be the D (6 bases). The CDR3 DNA is TGTGCCAGCAGCTTTAGGGGGAGGAACACTGAAGCTTTCTTT. Translating it yields CASSFRGRNTEAFF.